The T cell receptor (beta chain) under discussion was sequenced for a study of early T cells in non-severe SARS-CoV-2 infection. Study overall: Sequenced material consisted of bulk RNA (from unsorted whole blood), and chains were unpaired.

Researchers tagged individual cDNA molecules with unique molecular identifiers. Each CDR3 protein is one row after TCRdb ran MiXCR on the 5' RACE reads. The sample has 50,000 to 65,000 distinct CDR3 sequences, roughly 21% seen once; the top ten hold 16%. Concerning this clonotype: Its antigen is unidentified.

General observations from the study: Private and CD4 specificities were missed by VDJdb matching, skewed to anti-spike CD8.

Germline V gene sequence: CDR1 KGHSH, CDR2 LQKENI. The CDR3 extends over 16 amino acids. V lost 2 bases and J lost 0, with 11 bases in between. The source of this sequence is an adult who was a healthcare worker with PCR-confirmed SARS-CoV-2 infection or an uninfected control (not recorded which). The source material was whole blood, sampled at baseline. This chain links TRBV18 with TRBJ2-1; D is possibly TRBD2 (6 bases). CDR3 amino acids: CASSPNAGSSYNEQFF. CDR3 nucleotides: TGTGCCAGCTCACCAAACGCGGGGAGCTCCTACAATGAGCAGTTCTTC. The full variable domain, with the rest looked up from reference TRBV18 and TRBJ2-1, is NAGVMQNPRHLVRRRGQEARLRCSPMKGHSHVYWYRQLPEEGLKFMVYLQKENIIDESGMPKERFSAEFPKEGPSILRIQQVVRGDSAAYFCASSPNAGSSYNEQFFGPGTRLTVL.